This TCR beta chain was recorded in a study of cytomegalovirus exposure and HLA in healthy donors. Study-wide results and caveats: The study designated 150 or so TCR beta chains cytomegalovirus-associated.

The CDR3 is 18 residues long. As for this clone: No antigen is known for it.

The assay was immunoSEQ multiplex PCR, and TCRdb's table has in-frame clones only and misses some. The sample carries some 170,000 clones, 85% recorded once. Sequencing was carried out using PBMCs. This receptor was taken from a man aged 25 to 45 in good health and CMV-seropositive. The chain combines TRBV12-2 with TRBJ1-5; TRBD1 was called by the table and not checked on the DNA. TRBV12-2 has pseudogene status. The CDR3: CASRLHEMDRESNQPQHF. The CDR3 DNA sequence: TGTGCAAGTCGCCTACACGAAATGGACAGGGAAAGCAATCAGCCCCAGCATTTT.